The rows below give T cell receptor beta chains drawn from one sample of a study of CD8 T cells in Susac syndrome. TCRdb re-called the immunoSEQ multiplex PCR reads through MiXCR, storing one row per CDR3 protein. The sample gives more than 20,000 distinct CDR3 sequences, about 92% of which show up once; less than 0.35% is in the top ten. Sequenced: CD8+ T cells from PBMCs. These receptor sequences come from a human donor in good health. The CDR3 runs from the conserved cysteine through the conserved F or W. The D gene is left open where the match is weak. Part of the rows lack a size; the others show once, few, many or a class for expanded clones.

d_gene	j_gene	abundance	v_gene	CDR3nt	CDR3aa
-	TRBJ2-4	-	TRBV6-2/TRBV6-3	TGTGCCAGCAATCCTACCGGGCCCCAAAACATTCAGTACTTC	CASNPTGPQNIQYF
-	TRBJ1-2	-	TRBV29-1	TGCAGCGTTGAGGATGGGACAAAAGTTGGCTACACCTTC	CSVEDGTKVGYTF
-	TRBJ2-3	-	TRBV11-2	TGTGCCAGCAGCTTCCCCGAAGACCCAGCAGATACGCAGTATTTT	CASSFPEDPADTQYF
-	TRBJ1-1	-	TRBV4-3	TGCGCCAGCAGCCAAGATAGGACAGTTCTAGGGGTGGACACTGAAGCTTTCTTT	CASSQDRTVLGVDTEAFF
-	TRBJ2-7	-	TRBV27	TGTGCCAGCAGTTTAATAAGCAGGGTAGGCGAGCAGTACTTC	CASSLISRVGEQYF
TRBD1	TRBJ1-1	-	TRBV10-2	TGCGCCAGCCGGACAGGGGAGGCGGCATACACTGAAGCTTTCTTT	CASRTGEAAYTEAFF
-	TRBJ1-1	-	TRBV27	TGTGCCAGCAGTTTAGCGGGGAACACTGAAGCTTTCTTT	CASSLAGNTEAFF
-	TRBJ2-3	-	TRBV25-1	TGTGCCAGCAGTGAATTGACCCTTGATACGCAGTTTTTT	CASSELTLDTQFF
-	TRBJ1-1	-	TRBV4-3	TGCGCCAGCAGCCAAGATACCCCCCTCACTGAAGCTTTCTTT	CASSQDTPLTEAFF
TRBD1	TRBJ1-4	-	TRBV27	TGTGCCAGCAGTTTAAAAGGGACAGCTCATAATGAAAAACTGTTTTTT	CASSLKGTAHNEKLFF
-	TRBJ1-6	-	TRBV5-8	TGTGCCAGCAGCCGATCCGTAGCTGGAAATTCACCCCTCCACTTT	CASSRSVAGNSPLHF
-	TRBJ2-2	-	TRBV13	TGTGCCAGCAGCTTAGAAGGGTCTGAAACCGGGGAGCTGTTTTTT	CASSLEGSETGELFF
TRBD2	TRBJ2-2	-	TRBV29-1	TGCAGCGTGGGAGGGGTCCCGAACACCGGGGAGCTGTTTTTT	CSVGGVPNTGELFF
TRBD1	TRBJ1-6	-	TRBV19	TGTGCCAGTAGTATAACAGGGGGCGGAATTTCACCCCTCCACTTT	CASSITGGGISPLHF
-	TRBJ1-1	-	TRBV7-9	TGTGCCAGCCTAGGGACCTTGAACACTGAAGCTTTCTTT	CASLGTLNTEAFF
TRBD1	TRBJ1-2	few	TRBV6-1	TGTGCCAGCAAACAGGGGGTAACCCTCTATGGCTACACCTTC	CASKQGVTLYGYTF
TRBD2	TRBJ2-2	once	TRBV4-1	TGCGCCAGCAGCCAAGCAAGGGTAGCGGGGAGAGTCGGGGAGCTGTTTTTT	CASSQARVAGRVGELFF
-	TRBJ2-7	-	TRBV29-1	TGCAGCGTTGTGCGGGACAGCTACGAGCAGTACTTC	CSVVRDSYEQYF